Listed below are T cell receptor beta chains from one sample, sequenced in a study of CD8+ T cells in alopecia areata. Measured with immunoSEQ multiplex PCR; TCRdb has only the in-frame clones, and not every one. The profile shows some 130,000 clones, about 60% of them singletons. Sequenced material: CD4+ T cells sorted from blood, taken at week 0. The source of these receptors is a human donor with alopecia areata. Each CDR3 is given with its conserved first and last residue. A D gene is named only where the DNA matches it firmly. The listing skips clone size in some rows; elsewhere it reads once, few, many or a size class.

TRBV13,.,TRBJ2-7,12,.,TGTGCCAGCAGCCTCCTCCCGGGATGGCAGTACTTC,CASSLLPGWQYF
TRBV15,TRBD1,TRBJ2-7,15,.,TGTGCCACCAGCAGAGAGGGAACAGGGGGCTACGAGCAGTACTTC,CATSREGTGGYEQYF
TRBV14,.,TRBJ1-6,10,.,TGTGCCAGCAACGAAGCACCCCTCCACTTT,CASNEAPLHF
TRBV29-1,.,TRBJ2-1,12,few,TGCAGCGTTGAAGATCAAACATCTGGGTTGTTCTTC,CSVEDQTSGLFF
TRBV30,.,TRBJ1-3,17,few,TGTGCCTGGAGTGGGATTTGGCAGGCCAACTCTGGAAACACCATATATTTT,CAWSGIWQANSGNTIYF
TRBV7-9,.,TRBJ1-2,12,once,TGTGCCAGCAGCTTAGCAGTGTCTGGCTACACCTTC,CASSLAVSGYTF
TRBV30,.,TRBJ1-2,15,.,TGTGCCTGGAGAGCCGGGACGTTATTAGACTATGGCTACACCTTC,CAWRAGTLLDYGYTF
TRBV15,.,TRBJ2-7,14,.,TGTGCCACCAGCACTTATCAGGGGTACTACGAGCAGTACTTC,CATSTYQGYYEQYF
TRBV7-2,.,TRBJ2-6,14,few,TGTGCCAGCAGCTTAGATGGTGGGGCCAACGTCCTGACTTTC,CASSLDGGANVLTF
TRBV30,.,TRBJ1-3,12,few,TGTGCCTGGAGTAAACGTGGAAACACCATATATTTT,CAWSKRGNTIYF
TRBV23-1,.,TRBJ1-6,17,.,TGCGCCAGCAGTAAAAAAGGGGGGGTTTTACATAATTCACCCCTCCACTTT,CASSKKGGVLHNSPLHF
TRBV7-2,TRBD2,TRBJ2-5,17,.,TGTGCCAGCAGCAATTCGTGGACTAGCGGGGGCCGGGGGACCCAGTACTTC,CASSNSWTSGGRGTQYF
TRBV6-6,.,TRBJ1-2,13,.,TGTGCCAGCAGTTCCCTCGAAGGGAATGGCTACACCTTC,CASSSLEGNGYTF
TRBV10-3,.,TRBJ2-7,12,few,TGTGCCATCAGTGAGTCCTTCTACGAGCAGTACTTC,CAISESFYEQYF
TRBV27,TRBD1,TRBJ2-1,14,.,TGTGCCAGCAGGGGACAGGGATCCTACAATGAGCAGTTCTTC,CASRGQGSYNEQFF
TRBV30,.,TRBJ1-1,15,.,TGTGCCTGGAGACCCGTGTTAGGAAGGAACACTGAAGCTTTCTTT,CAWRPVLGRNTEAFF
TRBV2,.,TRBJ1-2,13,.,TGTGCCAGCAGTCAGGACAGCTCCTATGGCTACACCTTC,CASSQDSSYGYTF
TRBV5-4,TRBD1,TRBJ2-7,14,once,TGTGCCAGCAGCTCACGGGACAGTTCCTACGAGCAGTACTTC,CASSSRDSSYEQYF
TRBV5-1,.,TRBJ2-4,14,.,TGCGCCAGCAGCCCCGGGTCGGCAGAGAACATTCAGTACTTC,CASSPGSAENIQYF
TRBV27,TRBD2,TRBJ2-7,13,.,TGTGCCACCTCCGCCGGGCCTGCGGGGGGGCAGTACTTC,CATSAGPAGGQYF
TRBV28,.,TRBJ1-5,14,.,TGTGCCAGCACCCCGGGGGAAGCGGGTCAGCCCCAGCATTTT,CASTPGEAGQPQHF
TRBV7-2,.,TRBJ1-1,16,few,TGTGCCAGCAGCTTTCCCGTTGCGGACCCGAACACTGAAGCTTTCTTT,CASSFPVADPNTEAFF
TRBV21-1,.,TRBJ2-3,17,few,TGTGCCAGCAGCAAAGAGGTAGCGGGGGGATACACAGATACGCAGTATTTT,CASSKEVAGGYTDTQYF
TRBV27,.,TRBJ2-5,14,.,TGTGCCAGCAGTAAAACCAAGGCTATGGTGACCCAGTACTTC,CASSKTKAMVTQYF
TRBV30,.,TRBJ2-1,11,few,TGTGCCTGGAGTGCCCTAAATGAGCAGTTCTTC,CAWSALNEQFF
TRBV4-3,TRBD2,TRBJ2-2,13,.,TGCGCCAGCAGCCAAGATATTTCCGGGAGGATGTTTTTT,CASSQDISGRMFF
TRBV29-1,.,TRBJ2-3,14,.,TGCAGCGTCCGAGGGGGGGATCGCACAGATACGCAGTATTTT,CSVRGGDRTDTQYF
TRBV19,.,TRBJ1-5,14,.,TGTGCCAGTAGTATACTGGGTTGGGATCAGCCCCAGCATTTT,CASSILGWDQPQHF
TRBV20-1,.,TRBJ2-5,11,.,TGCAGTGCGAGACCCCAAGAGACCCAGTACTTC,CSARPQETQYF
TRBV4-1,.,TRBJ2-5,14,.,TGCGCCAGCAGCCAGGCGGGGAGGCAAGAGACCCAGTACTTC,CASSQAGRQETQYF
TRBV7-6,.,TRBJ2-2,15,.,TGTGCCAGCAGCTTAGCGGGGACGAACACCGGGGAGCTGTTTTTT,CASSLAGTNTGELFF
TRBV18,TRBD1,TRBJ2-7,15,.,TGTGCCAGCTCACCACGAAGACAGGGCTTGTACGAGCAGTACTTC,CASSPRRQGLYEQYF
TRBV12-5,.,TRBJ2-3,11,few,TGTGCTAGTGGTTTGGGGGATACGCAGTATTTT,CASGLGDTQYF
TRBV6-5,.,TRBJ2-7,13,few,TGTGCCAGCAGTGATCCTCAGGGGAACGAGCAGTACTTC,CASSDPQGNEQYF
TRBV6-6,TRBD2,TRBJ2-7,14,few,TGTGCCAGCAACCCCGGACTAGCGGGTGGCGAGCAGTACTTC,CASNPGLAGGEQYF
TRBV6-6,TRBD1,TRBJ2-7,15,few,TGTGCCAGCAGCAGAGGACAGGGCGGGTCCTACGAGCAGTACTTC,CASSRGQGGSYEQYF
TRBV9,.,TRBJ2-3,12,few,TGTGCCAGCAGCGATAACACAGATACGCAGTATTTT,CASSDNTDTQYF
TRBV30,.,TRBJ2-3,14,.,TGTGCCTGGAGTGGACAAGCGGGCACAGATACGCAGTATTTT,CAWSGQAGTDTQYF
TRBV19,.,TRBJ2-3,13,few,TGTGCCAGTGCCGACGGAACCACAGATACGCAGTATTTT,CASADGTTDTQYF
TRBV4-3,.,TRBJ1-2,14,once,TGCGCCAGCAGCCCGGGAGAATCTCGCTATGGCTACACCTTC,CASSPGESRYGYTF
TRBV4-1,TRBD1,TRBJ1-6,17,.,TGCGCCAGCAGCCAAGAGGACAGGGATACCCATAATTCACCCCTCCACTTT,CASSQEDRDTHNSPLHF
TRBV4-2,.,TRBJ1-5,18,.,TGTGCCAGCAGCCAAGTCGCGCCCCCCCCTTGGGGCAATCAGCCCCAGCATTTT,CASSQVAPPPWGNQPQHF
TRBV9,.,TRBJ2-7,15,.,TGTGCCAGCAGCGAGTCGGGGCAGTGGTCCTACGAGCAGTACTTC,CASSESGQWSYEQYF
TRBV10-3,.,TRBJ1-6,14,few,TGTGCCATCAGTGTGGGGGCGGTGAATTCACCCCTCCACTTT,CAISVGAVNSPLHF
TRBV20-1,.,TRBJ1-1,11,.,TGCAGTGCTAGGGGGCAATCGGAAGCTTTCTTT,CSARGQSEAFF
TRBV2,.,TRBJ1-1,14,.,TGTGCCAGCAGTCCGACAGACGGGGCCACTGAAGCTTTCTTT,CASSPTDGATEAFF
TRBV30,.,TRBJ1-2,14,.,TGTGCCTGGGGTCCCCACTCAGGTGGCTATGGCTACACCTTC,CAWGPHSGGYGYTF
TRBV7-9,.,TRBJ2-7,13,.,TGTGCCAGCAGTCGCATCGACTGGGGGGAGCAGTACTTC,CASSRIDWGEQYF